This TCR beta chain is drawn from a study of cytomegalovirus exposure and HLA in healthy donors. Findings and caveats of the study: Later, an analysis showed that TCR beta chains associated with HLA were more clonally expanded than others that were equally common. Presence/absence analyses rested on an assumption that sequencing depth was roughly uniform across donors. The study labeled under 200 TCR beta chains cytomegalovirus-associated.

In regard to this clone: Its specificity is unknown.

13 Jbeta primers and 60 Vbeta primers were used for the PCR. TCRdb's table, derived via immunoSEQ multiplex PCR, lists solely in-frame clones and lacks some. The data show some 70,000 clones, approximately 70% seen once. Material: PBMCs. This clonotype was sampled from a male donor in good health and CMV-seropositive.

The CDR3 nucleotides read TGTGCCAGCAGCTTAGGGGATGAGCGGCAAGAGACCCAGTACTTC. This codes for CASSLGDERQETQYF. The chain combines TRBV11-2 with TRBJ2-5; D is perhaps TRBD2 (5 bases). Trimming took off 1 base at V and 2 bases at J, with 11 bases between the two ends. This CDR3 comprises 15 residues. From germline, CDR1 is SGHAT and CDR2 FQNNGV.